In this sample, the clone carrying this T cell receptor beta chain turned up a few times. Antigen: not known. The data stem from a study of vaccination effects on CD4 cells after COVID-19. As for the study in general: All study participants received two doses of BNT162b2 or mRNA-1273 vaccine.

Using viral peptide pools, the ViraFEST assay grew out antigen-specific CD4+ T cells prior to sequencing. After more than 9 days in culture, the CD4+ T cells were isolated. Vaccine recipients lacked prior SARS-CoV-2 infection and had negative nucleocapsid antibodies. Researchers reported culturing over 1.5 million PBMC in each well, adding about 9.5 IU/ml IL-2 and roughly 10 ug/ml peptides. The data were produced by immunoSEQ multiplex PCR, yet TCRdb's version contains in-frame clones alone and is incomplete. The profile shows more than 20,000 clones, around 70% of them singletons. General study findings and limits: Marked clonal contraction was seen late after vaccination (in both infection- and vaccine-induced clones). Sampling in the study covered few convalescent patients and included no early post-infection timepoints.

This CDR3 has 16 amino acids. The specimen was CD4+ T cells from PBMCs cultured with SARS-CoV-2 spike peptides, collected before COVID-19 vaccination. The TCR sequence derives from a human donor who received a COVID-19 vaccine. The genes are TRBV21-1 and TRBJ1-6; TRBD1, the table's D call, was not compared with the DNA. TRBV21-1 is annotated as a pseudogene. Here the CDR3 reads CAREVDRGSYNSPLHF. In DNA form, the CDR3 reads TGTGCCAGAGAGGTGGACAGGGGGTCCTATAATTCACCCCTCCACTTT.